The TCR beta chain described here comes from a study of T cells in Graves' hyperthyroidism and ophthalmopathy. Study-level points and caveats: Most expanded thyroid clonotypes above 0.001 recurred in blood.

This CDR3 contains 12 residues. V lost 6 bases and J lost 10; bases outside the gene matches: 6. Diagnosis relied on clinical symptoms, serum thyroxine and TRAb, thyroid ultrasound and orbital computed tomography. When hyperthyroidism was first diagnosed, the blood sample was taken, preceding any ophthalmopathy symptoms. Turning to this clonotype: Antigen: not known.

The investigators amplified TCR beta CDR3 regions from RNA transcripts. Carried out on the TCR CDR3, a first-round RT-PCR used the HTBI primer set. TCRdb used MiXCR to reprocess the multiplex PCR reads, holding one entry per CDR3 protein. The sample yields roughly 290,000 distinct CDR3 sequences, roughly 15% seen once. The clonotype was recovered from a woman younger than 45 with Graves' hyperthyroidism that later progressed to Graves' ophthalmopathy. Sequencing input: blood. V usage is TRBV12-3 or TRBV12-4 and J usage is TRBJ2-1; 7 bases fit TRBD1. The CDR3 spells CASRMTGTEQFF. The CDR3 coding sequence is TGTGCCAGCAGAATGACAGGGACCGAGCAGTTCTTC.